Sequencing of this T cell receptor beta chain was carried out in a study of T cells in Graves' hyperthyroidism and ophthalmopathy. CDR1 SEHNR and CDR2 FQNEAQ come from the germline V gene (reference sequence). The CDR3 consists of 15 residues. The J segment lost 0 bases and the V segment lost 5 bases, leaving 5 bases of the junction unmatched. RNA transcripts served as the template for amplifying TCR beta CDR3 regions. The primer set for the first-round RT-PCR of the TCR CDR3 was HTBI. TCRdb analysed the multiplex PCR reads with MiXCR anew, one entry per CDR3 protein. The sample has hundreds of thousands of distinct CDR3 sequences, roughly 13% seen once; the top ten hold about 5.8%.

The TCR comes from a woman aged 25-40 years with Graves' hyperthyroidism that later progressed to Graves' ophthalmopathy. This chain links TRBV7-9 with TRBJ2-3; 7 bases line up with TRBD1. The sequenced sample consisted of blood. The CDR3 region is CASSGTAISTDTQYF. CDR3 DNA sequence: TGTGCCAGCAGCGGGACAGCTATTAGCACAGATACGCAGTATTTT.